This T cell receptor (beta chain) originates from a study of blood T cell repertoires in COVID-19. Study-wide context: T cells, B-cell-depleted T cells, or PBMCs supplied cDNA or gDNA.

In this sample, this clone turned up a few times. Using immunoSEQ multiplex PCR, the repertoire was profiled, and TCRdb retains in-frame clones only, with some absent. The sample contains roughly 320,000 clones, approximately 89% of which appear only once. This CDR3 contains 15 residues. Trimming removed 2 bases from V and 8 bases from J; junction bases left unmatched: 8. CDR1 and CDR2 (germline): SGHRS, YFSETQ. This rearrangement joins TRBV5-1 to TRBJ1-4; 8 bases fit TRBD1. Sequencing used peripheral blood. The receptor's source is a woman aged 25 to 39 with COVID-19, enrolled during active disease. The CDR3 loop reads CASSLIPGGGEKLFF. For the CDR3, the DNA is TGCGCCAGCAGCTTAATACCAGGGGGCGGCGAAAAACTGTTTTTT.